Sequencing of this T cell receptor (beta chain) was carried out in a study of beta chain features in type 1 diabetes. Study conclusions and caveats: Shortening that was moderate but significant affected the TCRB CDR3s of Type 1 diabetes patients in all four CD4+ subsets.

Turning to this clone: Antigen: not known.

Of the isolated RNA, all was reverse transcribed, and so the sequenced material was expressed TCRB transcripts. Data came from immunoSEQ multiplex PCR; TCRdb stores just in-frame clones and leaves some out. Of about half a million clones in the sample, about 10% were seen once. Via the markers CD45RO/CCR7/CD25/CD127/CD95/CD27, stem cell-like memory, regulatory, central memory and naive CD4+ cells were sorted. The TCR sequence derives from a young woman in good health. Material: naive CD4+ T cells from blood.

The CDR3 sequence: CAWSRQGTGNTIYF. The CDR3 DNA follows: TGTGCCTGGAGCCGTCAGGGGACTGGAAACACCATATATTTT. V gene TRBV30 combines with J gene TRBJ1-3, with D perhaps matching TRBD1 (6 bases). The germline CDR1 and CDR2 sequences are GTSNPN and SVGIG (reference sequence). V lost 3 bases and J 2 bases, leaving 11 bases between the germline ends. This CDR3 spans 14 amino acids.